These T cell receptor beta chains were read from a single sample in a study of TIL therapy for anti-PD-1-resistant metastatic lung cancer. Assay used: immunoSEQ multiplex PCR; TCRdb lists only in-frame clones, some missing. The table shows about 32,000 clones, with 70% to 80% occurring only once. Here the sequenced sample was blood, taken at baseline. The receptors stem from a woman between 25 and 85 years old with non-small cell lung cancer. Each CDR3 is given with its conserved first and last residue. The order of the fields is clone size, D gene, V gene, J gene, CDR3 protein, CDR3 DNA. D genes are given only for firm matches. Clone size is shown for a subset of rows, as once, few, many or a class of expanded clone.

>-|-|TRBV10-3|TRBJ2-3
CAISGDSPTDTQYF
TGTGCCATCAGTGGTGATAGCCCCACAGATACGCAGTATTTT
>-|-|TRBV6-5|TRBJ1-5
CASSFEGRQPQHF
TGTGCCAGCAGTTTTGAGGGGCGTCAGCCCCAGCATTTT
>-|-|TRBV6-5|TRBJ2-7
CASSTGRYEQYF
TGTGCCAGCAGTACGGGCCGCTACGAGCAGTACTTC
>-|-|TRBV6-5|TRBJ1-3
CASSYPRGSGNTIYF
TGTGCCAGCAGTTACCCCAGGGGATCTGGAAACACCATATATTTT
>once|-|TRBV5-4|TRBJ2-5
CASSLPSEETQYF
TGTGCCAGCAGCTTGCCTAGTGAAGAGACCCAGTACTTC
>medium-sized|-|TRBV6-6|TRBJ1-2
CASSSLGLRGDGYTF
TGTGCCAGCAGTTCGTTGGGCCTCCGTGGGGATGGCTACACCTTC
>-|-|TRBV5-1|TRBJ2-1
CASRGRLEGEQFF
TGCGCCAGCAGGGGGCGGCTCGAGGGTGAGCAGTTCTTC
>-|TRBD1|TRBV5-1|TRBJ1-5
CASSLGGTGPQPQHF
TGCGCCAGCAGCTTGGGCGGGACAGGGCCTCAGCCCCAGCATTTT
>-|TRBD1|TRBV29-1|TRBJ1-3
CSVRTGGLSGNTIYF
TGCAGCGTTAGGACAGGGGGCCTCTCTGGAAACACCATATATTTT
>-|TRBD2|TRBV30|TRBJ2-2
CAWRGGERTGELFF
TGTGCCTGGCGGGGGGGGGAGAGAACCGGGGAGCTGTTTTTT
>-|-|TRBV11-2|TRBJ2-5
CASSLGTRGGETQYF
TGTGCCAGCAGCTTAGGAACCAGGGGTGGAGAGACCCAGTACTTC
>-|-|TRBV4-1|TRBJ2-7
CASSQAGVSSYEQYF
TGCGCCAGCAGCCAAGCAGGGGTCAGTTCCTACGAGCAGTACTTC
>once|-|TRBV21-1|TRBJ2-5
CASSKGAAGDQETQYF
TGTGCCAGCAGCAAAGGTGCAGCGGGGGACCAAGAGACCCAGTACTTC
>-|-|TRBV5-5|TRBJ2-7
CASSFSYEQYF
TGTGCCAGCAGCTTCTCTTACGAGCAGTACTTC
>-|-|TRBV5-1|TRBJ2-5
CASSLAAVAGQETQYF
TGCGCCAGCAGCTTGGCGGCGGTGGCAGGCCAGGAGACCCAGTACTTC
>-|TRBD2|TRBV9|TRBJ2-4
CASSVTAGDHLAKNIQYF
TGTGCCAGCAGCGTAACAGCGGGAGACCATCTAGCCAAAAACATTCAGTACTTC
>-|-|TRBV4-1|TRBJ1-4
CASSQEGINEKLFF
TGCGCCAGCAGCCAAGAGGGCATTAATGAAAAACTGTTTTTT
>-|-|TRBV10-3|TRBJ2-7
CAISESGRGGYEQYF
TGTGCCATCAGTGAGTCCGGCCGAGGGGGCTACGAGCAGTACTTC
>-|TRBD2|TRBV5-1|TRBJ2-5
CASSLGAGAGETQYF
TGCGCCAGCAGCTTGGGGGCGGGAGCGGGAGAGACCCAGTACTTC
>-|TRBD1|TRBV5-1|TRBJ1-2
CASSSGQGGIYGYTF
TGCGCCAGCAGCTCGGGACAGGGTGGAATCTATGGCTACACCTTC
>few|TRBD1|TRBV7-7|TRBJ2-6
CASSPGTGGGGANVLTF
TGTGCCAGCAGCCCCGGGACAGGGGGCGGTGGGGCCAACGTCCTGACTTTC
>-|-|TRBV7-2|TRBJ2-1
CASSVYNEQFF
TGTGCCAGCAGCGTATACAATGAGCAGTTCTTC
>-|TRBD1|TRBV5-1|TRBJ2-1
CASSFGLGQGYNEQFF
TGCGCCAGCAGCTTTGGTTTGGGACAGGGGTACAATGAGCAGTTCTTC
>-|TRBD2|TRBV4-1|TRBJ2-3
CASSVRTSADTQYF
TGCGCCAGCAGCGTTAGGACTAGTGCAGATACGCAGTATTTT
>-|TRBD2|TRBV6-6|TRBJ2-3
CASRPKTSLGSQYF
TGTGCCAGCAGACCGAAGACTAGCCTCGGATCGCAGTATTTT
>-|TRBD1|TRBV5-4|TRBJ2-2
CASSLASDRGTGELFF
TGTGCCAGCAGCTTGGCCTCGGACAGGGGAACCGGGGAGCTGTTTTTT
>-|TRBD2|TRBV19|TRBJ2-1
CASSPSGRAYNEQFF
TGTGCCAGTAGTCCCAGCGGGAGGGCCTACAATGAGCAGTTCTTC
>-|-|TRBV10-2|TRBJ1-3
CATREDPGNTIYF
TGCGCCACACGAGAGGACCCTGGAAACACCATATATTTT
>-|-|TRBV27|TRBJ2-5
CASSRDSGVSLLLGTQYF
TGTGCCAGCAGTCGGGACTCTGGGGTATCCCTTTTGTTAGGGACCCAGTACTTC
>-|TRBD1|TRBV27|TRBJ2-3
CASSAQIQGPGTDTQYF
TGTGCCAGCAGTGCCCAAATACAGGGGCCTGGCACAGATACGCAGTATTTT
>-|TRBD1|TRBV5-1|TRBJ2-3
CASSRGQALSDTQYF
TGCGCCAGCAGCAGGGGACAGGCCCTCTCGGATACGCAGTATTTT
>-|-|TRBV6-4|TRBJ1-1
CASSEGGGVTEAFF
TGTGCCAGCAGCGAAGGAGGAGGCGTTACTGAAGCTTTCTTT
>-|-|TRBV6-1|TRBJ1-1
CASSEFSAFF
TGTGCCAGCAGTGAATTCAGCGCTTTCTTT
>-|-|TRBV7-6|TRBJ2-3
CASSLGERTDTQYF
TGTGCCAGCAGCTTGGGGGAGAGGACAGATACGCAGTATTTT
>few|-|TRBV11-2|TRBJ2-5
CASRRLQGREETQYF
TGTGCCAGCAGACGCCTACAGGGCCGAGAAGAGACCCAGTACTTC
>few|-|TRBV23-1|TRBJ2-7
CASSQSPGEDYTYEQYF
TGCGCCAGCAGTCAATCGCCGGGCGAGGACTATACCTACGAGCAGTACTTC
>-|-|TRBV7-6|TRBJ2-1
CASSLAPGGAPSYNEQFF
TGTGCCAGCAGCTTAGCGCCTGGCGGGGCCCCCTCCTACAATGAGCAGTTCTTC
>-|-|TRBV2|TRBJ2-3
CASSVVRGRTDTQYF
TGTGCCAGCAGTGTGGTAAGGGGGAGGACAGATACGCAGTATTTT
>-|-|TRBV7-2|TRBJ2-1
CASPNEQFF
TGTGCCAGCCCCAATGAGCAGTTCTTC
>-|-|TRBV15|TRBJ1-1
CATSGQMNTEAFF
TGTGCCACCAGCGGACAAATGAACACTGAAGCTTTCTTT
>-|TRBD2|TRBV11-2|TRBJ2-7
CASSLDLGTSRYEQYF
TGTGCCAGCAGCTTAGATCTCGGGACTAGCAGATACGAGCAGTACTTC
>-|-|TRBV19|TRBJ2-7
CASSIYSSEQYF
TGTGCCAGTAGTATCTACTCTTCAGAGCAGTACTTC
>-|TRBD1|TRBV19|TRBJ2-7
CATRQGAAYEQYF
TGTGCCACCAGACAGGGGGCTGCCTACGAGCAGTACTTC
>-|-|TRBV20-1|TRBJ2-3
CSAISTDTQYF
TGCAGTGCTATAAGCACAGATACGCAGTATTTT
>once|-|TRBV5-1|TRBJ2-7
CASSPDNYKQYF
TGCGCCAGCAGCCCGGACAATTACAAGCAGTACTTC
>-|TRBD1|TRBV6-5|TRBJ2-2
CASSLRDRADTGELFF
TGTGCCAGCAGTTTACGGGACAGGGCCGACACCGGGGAGCTGTTTTTT
>-|TRBD1|TRBV6-1|TRBJ1-2
CASSRDRGGGYTF
TGTGCCAGCAGTCGGGACAGGGGGGGCGGCTACACCTTC
>-|-|TRBV7-2|TRBJ2-7
CASSPNSYEQYF
TGTGCCAGCAGCCCCAACTCCTACGAGCAGTACTTC
>-|-|TRBV5-4|TRBJ1-3
CASSLGISGNTIYF
TGTGCCAGCAGCTTGGGAATCTCTGGAAACACCATATATTTT
>-|-|TRBV7-9|TRBJ2-7
CASSFRSYEQYF
TGTGCCAGCAGCTTCCGCTCCTACGAGCAGTACTTC
>-|-|TRBV5-5|TRBJ2-5
CASSPRDSRPETQYF
TGTGCCAGCAGCCCCCGGGACTCTCGACCGGAGACCCAGTACTTC
>-|TRBD2|TRBV7-9|TRBJ2-1
CASSFGLAGPNEQFF
TGTGCCAGCAGCTTCGGACTAGCGGGTCCCAATGAGCAGTTCTTC
>-|TRBD1|TRBV6-1|TRBJ2-1
CASKLDRGRDNEQFF
TGTGCCAGCAAGCTGGACAGGGGGCGCGACAATGAGCAGTTCTTC
>few|-|TRBV5-6|TRBJ2-7
CASSLVVDSYYEQYF
TGTGCCAGCAGCTTGGTCGTGGACAGCTACTACGAGCAGTACTTC
>-|TRBD2|TRBV15|TRBJ2-5
CATSRVRASGRRGETQYF
TGTGCCACCAGCAGAGTTAGGGCTAGCGGGAGACGGGGGGAGACCCAGTACTTC
>-|-|TRBV6-4|TRBJ1-1
CASSDSDSRNTEAFF
TGTGCCAGCAGTGACTCGGACAGTCGGAACACTGAAGCTTTCTTT
>-|-|TRBV2|TRBJ2-7
CASSELGEQYF
TGTGCCAGCAGTGAACTTGGAGAGCAGTACTTC
>-|-|TRBV7-2|TRBJ2-7
CASSFSTLSSYEQYF
TGTGCCAGCAGCTTCTCAACGCTGAGCTCCTACGAGCAGTACTTC